This TCR beta chain was sequenced for a study of shared clonotypes between healthy human individuals. Study findings and constraints: Naive CD4 clonotypes were shared across several donors at roughly 5.5%. Larger estimated richness was generally recorded for naive subsets relative to memory subsets.

Selected positively for CCR7 and CD45RO-negative, naive CD8 cells excluded terminally differentiated effector memory CD45RA+ cells. The healthy adult donors were HIV-negative and reported no recent acute infections or vaccinations. The data were produced by immunoSEQ multiplex PCR, yet TCRdb's version contains in-frame clones alone and is incomplete. The sample has some 600,000 clones; 95% to 96% are singletons. For this clone: Its antigen is still unknown.

V lost 3 bases and J lost 6; bases outside the gene matches: 1. The CDR3 is 13 residues long. Germline V gene data show CDR1 as SGHVS and CDR2 as FQNEAQ. Sequences were obtained from naive CD8+ T cells sorted from blood. This receptor was identified in a woman aged 25 to 39 in good health. The chain couples TRBV7-8 to TRBJ2-3; 9 positions match TRBD2. The CDR3 loop reads CASSLREGDTQYF. CDR3 nucleotide sequence: TGTGCCAGCAGCTTGCGGGAGGGGGATACGCAGTATTTT.